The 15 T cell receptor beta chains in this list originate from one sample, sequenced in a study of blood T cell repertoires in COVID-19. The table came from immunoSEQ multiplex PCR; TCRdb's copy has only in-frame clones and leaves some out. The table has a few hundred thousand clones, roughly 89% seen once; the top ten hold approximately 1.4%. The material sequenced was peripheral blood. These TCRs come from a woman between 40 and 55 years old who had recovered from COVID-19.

The CDR3 here is CASSLGVAGPTGELFF. The CDR3 bases are TGCGCCAGCAGCTTGGGTGTGGCAGGGCCTACCGGGGAGCTGTTTTTT. V and J are TRBV5-1 and TRBJ2-2; a weak D match, TRBD1 (5 bases). Germline loops: CDR1 SGHRS, CDR2 YFSETQ. V was trimmed by 0 bases and J by 5 bases, leaving 14 bases between them. CDR3 length equals 16 residues. The full variable domain, completed using reference TRBV5-1 and TRBJ2-2, is KAGVTQTPRYLIKTRGQQVTLSCSPISGHRSVSWYQQTPGQGLQFLFEYFSETQRNKGNFPGRFSGRQFSNSRSEMNVSTLELGDSALYLCASSLGVAGPTGELFFGEGSRLTVL.

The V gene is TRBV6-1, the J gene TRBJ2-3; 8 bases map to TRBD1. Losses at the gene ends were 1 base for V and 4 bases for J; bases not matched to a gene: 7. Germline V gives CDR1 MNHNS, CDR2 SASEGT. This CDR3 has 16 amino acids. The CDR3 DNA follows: TGTGCCAGCAGTGAAGAATGGACAGGGATCCCAGATACGCAGTATTTT. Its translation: CASSEEWTGIPDTQYF.

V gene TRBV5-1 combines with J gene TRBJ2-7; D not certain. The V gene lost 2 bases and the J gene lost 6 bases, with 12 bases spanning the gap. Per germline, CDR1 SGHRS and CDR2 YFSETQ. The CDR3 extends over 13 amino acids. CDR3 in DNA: TGCGCCAGCAGCTTAACAAGATACGTCGAGCAGTACTTC. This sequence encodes CASSLTRYVEQYF.

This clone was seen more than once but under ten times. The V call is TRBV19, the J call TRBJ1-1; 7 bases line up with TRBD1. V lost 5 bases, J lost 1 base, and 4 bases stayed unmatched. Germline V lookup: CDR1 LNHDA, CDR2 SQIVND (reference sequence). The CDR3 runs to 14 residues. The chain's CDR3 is CASSARGANTEAFF. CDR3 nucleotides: TGTGCCAGTAGTGCCAGGGGGGCGAACACTGAAGCTTTCTTT.

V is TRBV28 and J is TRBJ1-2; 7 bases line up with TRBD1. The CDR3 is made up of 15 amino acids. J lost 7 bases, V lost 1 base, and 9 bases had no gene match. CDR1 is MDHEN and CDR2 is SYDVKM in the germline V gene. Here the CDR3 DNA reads TGTGCCAGCAGTTTATCCTCCAGGGGGTGGGGTGGCTACACCTTC. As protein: CASSLSSRGWGGYTF.

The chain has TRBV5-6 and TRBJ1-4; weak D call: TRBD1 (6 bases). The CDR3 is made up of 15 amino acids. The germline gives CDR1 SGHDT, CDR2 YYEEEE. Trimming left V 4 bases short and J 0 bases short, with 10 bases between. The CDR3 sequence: CASSREGATNEKLFF. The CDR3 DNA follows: TGTGCCAGCAGCCGGGAGGGGGCAACTAATGAAAAACTGTTTTTT.

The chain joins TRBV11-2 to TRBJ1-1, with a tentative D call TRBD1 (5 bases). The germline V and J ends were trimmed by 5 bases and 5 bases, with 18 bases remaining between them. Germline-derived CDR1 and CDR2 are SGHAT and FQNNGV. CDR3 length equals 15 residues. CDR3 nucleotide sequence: TGTGCCAGCAGCCTTCTGGGGGGGGAGGGGACTGAAGCTTTCTTT. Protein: CASSLLGGEGTEAFF.

The CDR3 reads CASRVGPNYGYTF. The CDR3 bases are TGTGCCAGCAGGGTGGGCCCGAACTATGGCTACACCTTC. The chain employs TRBV12-3 or TRBV12-4 and TRBJ1-2, with unresolved D. CDR3 length: 13 amino acids. V lost 6 bases and J 2 bases, leaving 10 bases between the germline ends.

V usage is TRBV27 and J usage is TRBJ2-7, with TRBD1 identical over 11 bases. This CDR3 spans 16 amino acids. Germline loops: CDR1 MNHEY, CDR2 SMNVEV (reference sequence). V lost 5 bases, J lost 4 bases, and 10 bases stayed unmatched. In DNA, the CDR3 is TGTGCCAGCAGTATACTCCTAGGACAGGGGGCTTACGAGCAGTACTTC. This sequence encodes CASSILLGQGAYEQYF.

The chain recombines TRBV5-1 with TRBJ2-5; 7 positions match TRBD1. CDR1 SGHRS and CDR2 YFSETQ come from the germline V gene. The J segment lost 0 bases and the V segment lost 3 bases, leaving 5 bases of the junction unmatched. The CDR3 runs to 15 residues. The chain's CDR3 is CASSSLTGNQETQYF. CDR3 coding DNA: TGCGCCAGCAGCTCTCTGACAGGGAACCAAGAGACCCAGTACTTC. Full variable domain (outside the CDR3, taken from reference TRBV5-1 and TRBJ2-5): KAGVTQTPRYLIKTRGQQVTLSCSPISGHRSVSWYQQTPGQGLQFLFEYFSETQRNKGNFPGRFSGRQFSNSRSEMNVSTLELGDSALYLCASSSLTGNQETQYFGPGTRLLVL.

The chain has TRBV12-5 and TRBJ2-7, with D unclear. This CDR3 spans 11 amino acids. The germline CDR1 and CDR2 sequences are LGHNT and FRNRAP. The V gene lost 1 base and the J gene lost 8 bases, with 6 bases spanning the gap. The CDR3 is CASGLGQKQYF. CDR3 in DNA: TGTGCTAGTGGTTTGGGGCAGAAGCAGTACTTC.

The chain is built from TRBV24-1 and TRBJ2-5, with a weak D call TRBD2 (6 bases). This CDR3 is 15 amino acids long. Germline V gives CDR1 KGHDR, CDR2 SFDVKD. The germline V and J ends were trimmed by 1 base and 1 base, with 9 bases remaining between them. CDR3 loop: CATSDFFGGQETQYF. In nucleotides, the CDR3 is TGTGCCACCAGTGATTTCTTCGGGGGCCAAGAGACCCAGTACTTC.

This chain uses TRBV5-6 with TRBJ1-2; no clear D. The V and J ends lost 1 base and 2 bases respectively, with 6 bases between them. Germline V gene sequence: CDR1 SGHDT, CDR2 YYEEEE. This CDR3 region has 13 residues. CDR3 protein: CASSLWPNYGYTF. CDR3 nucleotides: TGTGCCAGCAGCTTGTGGCCCAACTATGGCTACACCTTC.

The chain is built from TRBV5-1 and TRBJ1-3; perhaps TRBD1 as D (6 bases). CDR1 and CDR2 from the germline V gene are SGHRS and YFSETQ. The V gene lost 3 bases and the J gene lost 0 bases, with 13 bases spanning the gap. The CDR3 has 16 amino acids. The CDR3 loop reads CASSSDSWGSGNTIYF. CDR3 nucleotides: TGCGCCAGCAGCTCGGACAGTTGGGGCTCTGGAAACACCATATATTTT.

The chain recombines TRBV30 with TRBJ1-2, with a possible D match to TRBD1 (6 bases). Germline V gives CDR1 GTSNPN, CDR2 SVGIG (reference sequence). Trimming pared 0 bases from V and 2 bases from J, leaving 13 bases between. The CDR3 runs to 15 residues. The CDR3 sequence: CAWSVFRDKNYGYTF. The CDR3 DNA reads TGTGCCTGGAGTGTATTCCGGGACAAAAACTATGGCTACACCTTC.